The text below deals with one T cell receptor (beta chain). No cognate antigen has been identified for it. No base-level quality is on record; no much larger clone is a single base apart. Using the deep immunoSEQ assay, TCR CDR3 regions were amplified from genomic DNA by multiplex PCR. For each cell subset, the extracted genomic DNA was distributed evenly across all wells of several immunoSEQ 96-well plates, and each plate served as one replicate. Each replicate PCR for sorted subsets received about 220 ng genomic DNA, equal to tens of thousands of T cell genomes. Purified libraries were quantified with a Qubit 3.0 fluorometer, sized on a Bioanalyzer 2100, and re-quantified with the KAPA Library Quantification kit. A separate single-read 150-cycle Illumina NextSeq 550 flow cell was used to sequence each immunoSEQ 96-well plate. On the study's bioinformatics: Because only junctional sequences without quality scores were contained in the immunoSEQ output, filtering matching that applied to full-length reads could not be performed. To assign V/J genes and CDR3, sequences were annotated using PyIR, a Python wrapper for IgBLAST v1.9, with IMGT germline references. Reads were removed for weak V/J assignments (E-value above 1e-6), missing CDR3, stop codons, out-of-frame junctions, or ambiguous translated residues. V3J clonotypes were defined as sequences sharing an identical inferred V gene, J gene, and CDR3 amino acid sequence. The percentage overlap between two repertoires was calculated by dividing the number of shared unique clonotypes by the size of the smaller repertoire. RTK rarefaction, the Chao1 estimator, and Recon v2.1 estimates of unobserved clonotypes were used to assess repertoire richness. OLGA was used to compute generation probabilities for all TCRbeta clonotypes that the gDNA method yielded from several donors. As stored in TCRdb, this immuneACCESS dataset retains in-frame rearrangements with V and J assigned. A fraction of the clones does not appear; measured against another copy, unresolved V genes explain less than half of the discrepancy, and the remainder lacks a known reason. V and J calls and clone size are those listed in that table; D and trimming were worked out from the DNA. Recorded for this sample are about 1,900,000 clones; less than 95% of them occurred a single time. The ten top clones hold more than 0.95% of the sample.

This record belongs to a study of shared clonotypes between healthy human individuals (dated by TCRdb to the early 2020s). With regard to the full study: A few men and two women, aged 18 to 49 years, made up the cohort. To estimate repertoire size and how much clonotype sharing occurs between individuals, the study deeply sequenced the blood TCR repertoires of about five healthy adults. Per donor, three plates each were used for CD4 naive and CD4 memory, two for CD8 naive, and one for CD8 memory. Per donor, leukapheresis produced somewhere between about 0.94 and 10 billion PBMCs. To increase sequencing depth and limit assay-specific biases, different laboratories used diverse techniques to prepare libraries and sequence TCR repertoires. Results and caveats for the whole study, not just this receptor: Pairwise subsampling led to the expectation that sequencing depth would affect the degree of clonotype sharing among donors. Larger estimated clonotype richness was generally found for naive subsets than for memory subsets. Compared with non-shared clonotypes, the clonotypes found in all four sorted-subset donors had higher generation probabilities. The small number of donors limited the genetic and exposure-history diversity represented. Roughly 5.2% of naive CD4, 3.5% of naive CD8, around 2.3% of memory CD4, and less than 0.45% of memory CD8 clonotypes were shared across a few donors. Rarefaction of sorted-subset datasets indicated incomplete sequencing despite the large sequencing depth. Sampling was restricted to blood, and TCR repertoires in tissues likely differ from the TCR repertoires found in blood.

CD8 naive samples consisted of CD45RO-negative cells that were positively selected for CCR7, yielding a CD45RA+CCR7+ population without TemRA cells. The donors were healthy, HIV-negative adults with no recently reported acute infections or vaccinations. Every donor was a Caucasian adult living in Nashville, Tennessee, USA. Blood was collected by leukapheresis, and PBMCs were isolated by Ficoll-Histopaque density gradient centrifugation and then cryopreserved in liquid nitrogen vapor phase. Analytical flow cytometry was used to check the purity and quantity of every magnetically sorted T cell population. Genomic DNA was isolated from each sorted fraction and quantified by UV absorbance on a Nanodrop 2000c. Compared with germline, V lacks 2 bases and J lacks 2 bases; bases without a gene match: 3. The CDR3 runs 15 amino acids, cysteine and phenylalanine included. Kept here is only the CDR3 DNA, which spans 45 bases and is read in frame from base 1. The germline V gene (reference sequence) sets CDR1 to MNHEY and CDR2 to SMNVEV.

This receptor chain uses TRBV27 and TRBJ2-1, with TRBD2 matching 7 junction bases. The origin of this receptor is a man between 18 and 29 years old in good health. Input material: naive CD8+ T cells sorted from blood. The cell subset or site label on this specimen signifies: CD45RA+CCR7+. CDR3 region: CASSLRGVPYNEQFF. The nucleotide sequence is given as TGTGCCAGCAGTTTACGGGGGGTCCCCTACAATGAGCAGTTCTTC.